This T cell receptor (beta chain) was observed in a study of blood T cell repertoires in COVID-19. Study-level background: Specimens from acute and convalescent COVID-19 originated in the United States, Italy and Spain. Sample material is recorded as cDNA or gDNA derived from T cells, B-cell-depleted T cells, or PBMCs.

The CDR3 totals 16 residues. Germline assignment: CDR1 SGDLS and CDR2 YYNGEE. V dropped 3 bases and J dropped 5; count of bases not matched to a gene: 8. Participants' reported clinical history set cohort assignment. This table comes from immunoSEQ multiplex PCR, and its TCRdb copy is limited to in-frame clones, with some not included. Counted here are fewer than 300,000 clones, 88% occurring once; the ten biggest clones make up around 1.2%. This clone was seen once. The V and J genes are TRBV9 and TRBJ1-6; 7 positions agree with TRBD1. The clonotype comes from a woman aged 40-49 years with acute COVID-19. Sequenced: PBMCs or T cells enriched from blood (not recorded which). The CDR3 sequence: CASSALQGTDNSPLHF. CDR3 nucleotides: TGTGCCAGCAGCGCCCTACAGGGGACCGATAATTCACCCCTCCACTTT.